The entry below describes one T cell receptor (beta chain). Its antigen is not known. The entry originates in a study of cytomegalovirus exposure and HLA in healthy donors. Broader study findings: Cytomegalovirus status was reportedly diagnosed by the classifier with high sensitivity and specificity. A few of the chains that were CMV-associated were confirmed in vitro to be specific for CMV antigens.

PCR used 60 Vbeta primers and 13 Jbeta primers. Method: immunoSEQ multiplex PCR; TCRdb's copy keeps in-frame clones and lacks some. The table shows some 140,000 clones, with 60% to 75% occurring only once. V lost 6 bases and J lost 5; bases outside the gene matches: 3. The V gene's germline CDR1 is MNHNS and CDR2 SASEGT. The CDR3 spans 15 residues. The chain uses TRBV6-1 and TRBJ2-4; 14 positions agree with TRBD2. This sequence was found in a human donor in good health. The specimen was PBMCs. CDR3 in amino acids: CASSPTSGRENIQYF. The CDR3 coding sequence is TGTGCCAGCAGCCCGACTAGCGGGAGGGAAAACATTCAGTACTTC.